The T cell receptor beta chain under discussion was sequenced for a study of beta chain features in type 1 diabetes. Expressed TCRB transcripts were sequenced, since all the RNA that had been isolated was reverse transcribed. Clones were read by immunoSEQ multiplex PCR, and TCRdb kept only the in-frame ones, dropping some. The sample records about 620,000 clones, around 15% being singletons. V shed 5 bases and J shed 5 bases, with 4 bases lying between them. The CDR3 totals 11 residues. Germline V gene lookup returns CDR1 SGHTA and CDR2 FQGNSA. Material: naive CD4+ T cells from blood. The rearrangement links TRBV7-2 to TRBJ1-5; no firm D call. The TCR was taken from a man aged 18 to 29 in good health. The CDR3 DNA sequence: TGTGCCAGCAGCCAATATCAGCCCCAGCATTTT. Translated: CASSQYQPQHF. Filled out from reference TRBV7-2 and TRBJ1-5, the complete variable domain reads GAGVSQSPSNKVTEKGKDVELRCDPISGHTALYWYRQSLGQGLEFLIYFQGNSAPDKSGLPSDRFSAERTGGSVSTLTIQRTQQEDSAVYLCASSQYQPQHFGDGTRLSIL.